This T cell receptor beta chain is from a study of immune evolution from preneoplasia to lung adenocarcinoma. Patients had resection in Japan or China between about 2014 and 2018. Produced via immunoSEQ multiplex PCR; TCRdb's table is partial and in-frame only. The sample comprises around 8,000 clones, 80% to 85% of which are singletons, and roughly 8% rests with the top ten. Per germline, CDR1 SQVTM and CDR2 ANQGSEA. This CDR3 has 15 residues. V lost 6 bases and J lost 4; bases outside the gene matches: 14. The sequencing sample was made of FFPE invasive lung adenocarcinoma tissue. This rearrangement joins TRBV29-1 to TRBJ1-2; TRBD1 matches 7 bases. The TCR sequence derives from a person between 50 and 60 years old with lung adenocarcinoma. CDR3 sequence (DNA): TGCAGCGTGGACGGGACAGACGCAATATTCTATGGCTACACCTTC. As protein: CSVDGTDAIFYGYTF. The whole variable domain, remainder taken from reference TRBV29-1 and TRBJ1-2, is SAVISQKPSRDICQRGTSLTIQCQVDSQVTMMFWYRQQPGQSLTLIATANQGSEATYESGFVIDKFPISRPNLTFSTLTVSNMSPEDSSIYLCSVDGTDAIFYGYTFGSGTRLTVV.